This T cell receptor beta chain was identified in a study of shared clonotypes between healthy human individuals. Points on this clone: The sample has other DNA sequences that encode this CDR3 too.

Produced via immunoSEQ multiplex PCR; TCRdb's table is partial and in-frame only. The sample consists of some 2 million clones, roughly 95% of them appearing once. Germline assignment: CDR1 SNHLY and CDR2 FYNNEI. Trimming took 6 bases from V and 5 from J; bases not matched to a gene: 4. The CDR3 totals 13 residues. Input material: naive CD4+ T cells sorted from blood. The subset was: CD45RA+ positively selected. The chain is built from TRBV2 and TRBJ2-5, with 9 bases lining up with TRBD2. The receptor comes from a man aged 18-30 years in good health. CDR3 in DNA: TGTGCCAGCAGGGGGACTAGCTGGGAGACCCAGTACTTC. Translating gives CASRGTSWETQYF.